This T cell receptor beta chain appears in the sequencing data of a study of blood T cell repertoires in COVID-19. Turning to the study itself: The samples span acute and convalescent COVID-19 from the United States, Italy and Spain. The cDNA or gDNA used as material had been derived from T cells, B-cell-depleted T cells, or PBMCs.

Trimming removed 6 bases at V and 0 bases at J, with 21 bases between. Per germline, CDR1 SGHNT and CDR2 YENEEA. This CDR3 spans 18 amino acids. Original processing notes: Counts of nucleated cells, estimated from reference gene primer amplification, were obtained. Profiling relied on immunoSEQ multiplex PCR, and the TCRdb table lists in-frame clones only, not all of them. The V and J calls and clone size are taken from that table; D and trimming were inferred from the DNA. The sample has roughly 150,000 clones, approximately 86% seen once. Sequenced material: peripheral blood. V and J are TRBV11-3 and TRBJ2-4, with a tentative D call TRBD1 (6 bases). This TCR was recovered from a woman in her seventies with acute or convalescent COVID-19. For the CDR3, the DNA is TGTGCCAGCAGGCCAACCCACAGGGTCTCTGTAGCCAAAAACATTCAGTACTTC. Translating it yields CASRPTHRVSVAKNIQYF.